This T cell receptor beta chain is from a study of T cell changes during pregnancy in multiple sclerosis. Only in-frame clones appear in the TCRdb table, and some are missing; sequencing was by immunoSEQ multiplex PCR. The sample lists some 100,000 clones, approximately 94% seen once, with approximately 1.2% in the top ten. CDR1 and CDR2 (germline): GTSNPN, SVGIG (reference sequence). This CDR3 is 13 amino acids long. The V and J ends lost 2 bases and 1 base respectively, with 6 bases between them. The source material was peripheral blood, sampled in the second trimester of pregnancy. The chain links TRBV30 to TRBJ2-1; no definite D call. The sequence was obtained from a female donor with multiple sclerosis, enrolled in a pregnancy study. CDR3 sequence (DNA): TGTGCCTGGAGTACAGCTTCCTACAATGAGCAGTTCTTC. It encodes CAWSTASYNEQFF.